A selection of T cell receptor beta chains follows, all from one sample in a study of T cell responses to AZD1222 COVID-19 vaccine. TCRdb's copy holds only in-frame clones and misses some; the assay was immunoSEQ multiplex PCR. The sample consists of approximately 150,000 clones, roughly 87% of them appearing once. The specimen was peripheral blood, collected 28 days after the second AZD1222 dose. The receptors derive from an adult who received the AZD1222 COVID-19 vaccine. The CDR3 runs from the conserved cysteine through the conserved F or W. A D gene is named only where the DNA matches it firmly. Clone size is stated in some rows and not others, as once, few, many or a class when expanded.

. | TRBJ2-7 | TRBV10-3 | TRBD1 | CAISGEQGAIMYEQYF | TGTGCCATCAGTGGCGAACAGGGGGCTATTATGTACGAGCAGTACTTC
. | TRBJ1-2 | TRBV7-2 | . | CASSFGGNGYTF | TGTGCCAGCAGCTTTGGGGGCAATGGCTACACCTTC
. | TRBJ2-1 | TRBV5-1 | TRBD2 | CASRTSGGSYNEQFF | TGCGCCAGCCGGACTAGCGGGGGAAGCTACAATGAGCAGTTCTTC
. | TRBJ1-1 | TRBV29-1 | TRBD1 | CSVMGQLNTEAFF | TGCAGCGTGATGGGACAGCTGAACACTGAAGCTTTCTTT
. | TRBJ2-7 | TRBV7-2 | TRBD2 | CASTLVTSGGSHEQYF | TGTGCCAGCACCCTTGTGACTAGCGGGGGGTCCCACGAGCAGTACTTC
. | TRBJ1-3 | TRBV6-5 | . | CASSYWGPLWKHTIYF | TGTGCCAGCAGTTACTGGGGTCCTCTCTGGAAACACACCATATATTTT
. | TRBJ1-1 | TRBV19 | . | CASGNPGHHEAFF | TGTGCCAGTGGTAACCCGGGACATCATGAAGCTTTCTTT
. | TRBJ1-3 | TRBV6-2/TRBV6-3 | . | CASSYDRPSGNTIYF | TGTGCCAGCAGTTACGACAGACCGTCGGGAAACACCATATATTTT
once | TRBJ2-6 | TRBV19 | . | CASDSGVYSGANVLTF | TGTGCCAGTGACTCGGGGGTTTACTCTGGGGCCAACGTCCTGACTTTC
once | TRBJ2-7 | TRBV30 | . | CAWSQLEYEQYF | TGTGCCTGGAGTCAACTAGAGTACGAGCAGTACTTC
. | TRBJ2-3 | TRBV3-1/TRBV3-2 | . | CASSKSTSYTDTQYF | TGTGCCAGCAGCAAGTCCACTTCTTACACAGATACGCAGTATTTT
. | TRBJ1-3 | TRBV30 | . | CAWGKVSGNTIYF | TGTGCCTGGGGGAAGGTCTCTGGAAACACCATATATTTT
. | TRBJ1-5 | TRBV7-2 | . | CASSLGRSGGQPQHF | TGTGCCAGCAGCTTGGGACGGTCGGGGGGGCAGCCCCAGCATTTT
. | TRBJ2-1 | TRBV19 | . | CASKAHSSYNEQFF | TGTGCCAGTAAGGCGCATAGCTCCTACAATGAGCAGTTCTTC
. | TRBJ2-5 | TRBV10-3 | . | CAISAGEETQYF | TGTGCCATCAGTGCTGGGGAAGAGACCCAGTACTTC
. | TRBJ2-1 | TRBV28 | TRBD2 | CASSRLADNEQFF | TGTGCCAGCAGCCGACTAGCGGACAATGAGCAGTTCTTC
. | TRBJ2-1 | TRBV27 | . | CASSLESGHYNEQFF | TGTGCCAGCAGTTTAGAGAGCGGGCACTACAATGAGCAGTTCTTC
. | TRBJ2-1 | TRBV5-4 | . | CASIFFGDGTDEQFF | TGTGCCAGCATCTTCTTCGGGGATGGGACCGATGAGCAGTTCTTC
. | TRBJ2-2 | TRBV29-1 | . | CSVEGAPANTGELFF | TGCAGCGTTGAGGGGGCCCCGGCGAACACCGGGGAGCTGTTTTTT
. | TRBJ2-2 | TRBV27 | . | CASSPRGSPGLTIRSYTGELFF | TGTGCCAGCAGTCCACGGGGGTCCCCGGGGCTAACGATTAGATCATACACCGGGGAGCTGTTTTTT
. | TRBJ2-3 | TRBV11-2 | . | CASSVRLSTDTQYF | TGTGCCAGCAGCGTTAGACTATCCACAGATACGCAGTATTTT
. | TRBJ2-4 | TRBV30 | TRBD1 | CAWSVGGRENIQYF | TGTGCCTGGAGTGTAGGGGGCAGGGAAAACATTCAGTACTTC